Listed below are T cell receptor beta chains from one sample, sequenced in a study of graft-versus-host responses after intestinal transplantation. Profiled with immunoSEQ multiplex PCR; TCRdb holds only in-frame clones, not every one. The sample records around 30,000 clones, over 80% being singletons. The sample was PBMCs, taken 28 days after intestinal transplant. These receptor sequences come from a human patient who received an intestinal transplant, so some T cells may come from the graft donor. Each CDR3 is given with its conserved first and last residue. D genes are given only for firm matches. Clone size is not always given. Where it is, it says once, few, many or a class for expanded clones.

D,J,size,length,V,CDR3,DNA
.,TRBJ2-1,.,16,TRBV25-1,CASRDDRAGSYNEQFF,TGTGCCAGCAGGGACGATCGGGCTGGGTCCTACAATGAGCAGTTCTTC
TRBD1,TRBJ2-2,.,18,TRBV4-1,CASSQEPRARGNGGELFF,TGCGCCAGCAGCCAAGAACCCCGGGCCAGGGGGAATGGCGGGGAGCTGTTTTTT
TRBD2,TRBJ2-1,.,15,TRBV5-1,CASSSGLAGKDEQFF,TGCGCCAGCAGCTCAGGACTAGCGGGGAAGGATGAGCAGTTCTTC
TRBD1,TRBJ1-1,once,14,TRBV27,CASSLSGGWTEAFF,TGTGCCAGCAGTTTGTCAGGGGGGTGGACTGAAGCTTTCTTT
.,TRBJ1-4,.,14,TRBV13,CASSLRGTNEKLFF,TGTGCCAGCAGCCTTCGGGGGACTAATGAAAAACTGTTTTTT
.,TRBJ1-1,.,16,TRBV21-1,CASSNFVVIGGGEAFF,TGTGCCAGCAGCAACTTCGTAGTAATCGGAGGGGGTGAAGCTTTCTTT
.,TRBJ1-5,.,12,TRBV7-2,CASSLYNQPQHF,TGTGCCAGCAGCCTCTACAATCAGCCCCAGCATTTT
.,TRBJ1-1,.,14,TRBV2,CASGGWQGTTEAFF,TGTGCCAGCGGGGGGTGGCAGGGAACCACTGAAGCTTTCTTT
.,TRBJ1-2,.,14,TRBV6-6,CASSYSPGNYGYTF,TGTGCCAGCAGTTACTCGCCTGGAAATTATGGCTACACCTTC
TRBD2,TRBJ2-7,once,15,TRBV7-2,CASSPLEWEGPEQYF,TGTGCCAGCAGCCCCCTTGAGTGGGAGGGCCCCGAGCAGTACTTC
.,TRBJ2-5,.,14,TRBV5-6,CASSLGTFQETQYF,TGTGCCAGCAGCTTGGGGACTTTCCAAGAGACCCAGTACTTC
TRBD2,TRBJ2-1,once,16,TRBV4-1,CASSPVGAGGTNEQFF,TGCGCCAGCAGCCCCGTGGGAGCGGGGGGCACAAATGAGCAGTTCTTC
.,TRBJ2-1,few,15,TRBV7-3,CASSLSGARYNEQFF,TGTGCCAGCAGCTTATCGGGGGCGCGTTACAATGAGCAGTTCTTC